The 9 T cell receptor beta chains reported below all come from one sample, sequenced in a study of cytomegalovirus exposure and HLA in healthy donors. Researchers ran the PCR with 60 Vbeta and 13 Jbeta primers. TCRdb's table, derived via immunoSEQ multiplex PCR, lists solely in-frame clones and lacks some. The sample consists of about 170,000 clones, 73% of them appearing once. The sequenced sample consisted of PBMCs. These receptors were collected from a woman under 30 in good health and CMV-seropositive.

In DNA form, the CDR3 reads TGTGCCAGCTCACCCGACCGGGGATCCTATGGCTACACCTTC. It translates to CASSPDRGSYGYTF. The chain combines TRBV18 with TRBJ1-2, with D unclear. Germline CDR1 reads KGHSH; CDR2 reads LQKENI. CDR3 length: 14 amino acids. Trimming took 3 bases from V and 4 from J, leaving 12 bases between them.

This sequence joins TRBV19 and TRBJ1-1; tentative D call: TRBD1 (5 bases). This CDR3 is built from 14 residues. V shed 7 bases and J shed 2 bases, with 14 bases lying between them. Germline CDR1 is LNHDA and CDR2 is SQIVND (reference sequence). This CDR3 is CASTIRGTNTEAFF. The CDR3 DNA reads TGTGCCAGTACCATCCGGGGGACTAACACTGAAGCTTTCTTT.

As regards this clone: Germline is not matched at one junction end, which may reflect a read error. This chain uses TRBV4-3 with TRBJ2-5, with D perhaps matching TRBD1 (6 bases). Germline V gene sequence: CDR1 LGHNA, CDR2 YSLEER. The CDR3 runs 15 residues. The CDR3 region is CASSQLQGPQVTQYF. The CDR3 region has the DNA TGCGCCAGCAGCCAACTTCAGGGGCCGCAAGTGACCCAGTACTTC.

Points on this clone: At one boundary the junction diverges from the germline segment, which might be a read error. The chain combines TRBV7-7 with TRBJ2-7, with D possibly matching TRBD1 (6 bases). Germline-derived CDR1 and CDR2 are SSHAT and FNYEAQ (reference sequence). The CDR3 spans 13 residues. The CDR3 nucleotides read TGTGCTAGCAGCTACGGACAGAGCTACGAGCAGTACTTC. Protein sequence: CASSYGQSYEQYF.

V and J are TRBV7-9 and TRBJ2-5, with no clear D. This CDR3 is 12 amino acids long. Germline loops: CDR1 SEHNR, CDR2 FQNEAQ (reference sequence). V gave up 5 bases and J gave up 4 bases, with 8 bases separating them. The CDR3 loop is CASSPAGETQYF. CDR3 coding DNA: TGTGCCAGCAGCCCAGCAGGAGAGACCCAGTACTTC.

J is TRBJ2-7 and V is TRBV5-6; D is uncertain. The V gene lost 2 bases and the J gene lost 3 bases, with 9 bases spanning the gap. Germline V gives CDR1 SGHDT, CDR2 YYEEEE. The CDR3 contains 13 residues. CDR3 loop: CASSFIQNYEQYF. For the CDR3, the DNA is TGTGCCAGCAGCTTCATCCAGAACTACGAGCAGTACTTC.

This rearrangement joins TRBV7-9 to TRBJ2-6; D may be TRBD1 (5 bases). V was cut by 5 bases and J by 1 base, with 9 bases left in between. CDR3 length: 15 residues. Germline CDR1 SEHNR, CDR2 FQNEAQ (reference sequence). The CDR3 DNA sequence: TGTGCCAGCAGCCCACAGGTGTCTGGGGCCAACGTCCTGACTTTC. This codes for CASSPQVSGANVLTF.

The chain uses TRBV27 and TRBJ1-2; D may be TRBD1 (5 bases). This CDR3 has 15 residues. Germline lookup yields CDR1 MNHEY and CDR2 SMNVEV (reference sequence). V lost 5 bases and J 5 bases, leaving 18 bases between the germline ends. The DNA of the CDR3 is TGTGCCAGCAGTGCGACAGCCCTATTGTTATATGGCTACACCTTC. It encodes CASSATALLLYGYTF.

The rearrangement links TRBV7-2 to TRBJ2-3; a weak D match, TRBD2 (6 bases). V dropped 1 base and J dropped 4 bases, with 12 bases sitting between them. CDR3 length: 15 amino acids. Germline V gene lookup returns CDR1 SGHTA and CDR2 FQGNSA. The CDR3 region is CASSLVVRDSDTQYF. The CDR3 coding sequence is TGTGCCAGCAGCTTAGTAGTCAGGGACTCAGATACGCAGTATTTT.